Presented here are 15 T cell receptor beta chains from one specimen sequenced in a study of blood T cell repertoires in COVID-19. Using immunoSEQ multiplex PCR, the repertoire was profiled, and TCRdb retains in-frame clones only, with some absent. The table includes 200,000 to 300,000 clones, about nine tenths detected once. The source material was peripheral blood. Source of these receptors: a man between 60 and 75 years old who had recovered from COVID-19.

J is TRBJ2-2 and V is TRBV27; D may be TRBD1 (6 bases). CDR1 is MNHEY and CDR2 is SMNVEV in the germline V gene (reference sequence). Trimming took off 0 bases at V and 9 bases at J, with 8 bases between the two ends. The CDR3 has 13 residues. The CDR3 spells CASSLSQGWELFF. CDR3 nucleotide sequence: TGTGCCAGCAGTTTATCGCAGGGGTGGGAGCTGTTTTTT.

The V and J genes are TRBV28 and TRBJ1-5, with D maybe TRBD1 (6 bases). Germline V gives CDR1 MDHEN, CDR2 SYDVKM. The germline V and J ends were trimmed by 2 bases and 0 bases, with 20 bases remaining between them. The CDR3 contains 19 residues. The CDR3 nucleotides are TGTGCCAGCAGTTTAAGGGCCTCCAGGGGACCCAATAGCAATCAGCCCCAGCATTTT. Translation: CASSLRASRGPNSNQPQHF. Full variable domain (remainder filled in from reference TRBV28 and TRBJ1-5): DVKVTQSSRYLVKRTGEKVFLECVQDMDHENMFWYRQDPGLGLRLIYFSYDVKMKEKGDIPEGYSVSREKKERFSLILESASTNQTSMYLCASSLRASRGPNSNQPQHFGDGTRLSIL.

The chain combines TRBV28 with TRBJ1-1, with D possibly being TRBD1 (6 bases). The CDR3 has 18 amino acids. The V and J ends lost 5 bases and 4 bases respectively, with 26 bases between them. Germline V gene lookup returns CDR1 MDHEN and CDR2 SYDVKM. CDR3 in amino acids: CASSGLPGHKVRGTEAFF. The CDR3 nucleotides read TGTGCCAGCAGTGGTCTACCGGGACACAAAGTGAGGGGCACTGAAGCTTTCTTT. The full variable domain, in which reference TRBV28 and TRBJ1-1 provide the parts outside the CDR3, is DVKVTQSSRYLVKRTGEKVFLECVQDMDHENMFWYRQDPGLGLRLIYFSYDVKMKEKGDIPEGYSVSREKKERFSLILESASTNQTSMYLCASSGLPGHKVRGTEAFFGQGTRLTVV.

The chain carries TRBV12-5 and TRBJ2-3; no definite D call. Germline-derived CDR1 and CDR2 are LGHNT and FRNRAP. V shed 8 bases and J shed 6 bases, with 18 bases lying between them. The CDR3 has 14 amino acids. The CDR3 here is CASSGVWPGDTQYF. The CDR3 DNA reads as TGTGCTAGTTCCGGCGTGTGGCCCGGGGATACGCAGTATTTT.

This clone was observed once. The chain joins TRBV3-1 (or the pseudogene TRBV3-2) to TRBJ2-7; perhaps TRBD1 as D (5 bases). V was pared by 1 base and J by 0 bases, with 13 bases between. There are 16 residues in the CDR3. The germline V gene has CDR1 LGHDT and CDR2 YNNKEL (reference sequence). The CDR3 here is CASSQGPGKNSYEQYF. CDR3 DNA sequence: TGTGCCAGCAGCCAAGGGCCAGGGAAAAACTCCTACGAGCAGTACTTC.

The chain carries TRBV27 and TRBJ1-2, with D possibly TRBD1 on 5 matching bases. Germline lookup yields CDR1 MNHEY and CDR2 SMNVEV (reference sequence). The CDR3 is 15 residues long. V lost 5 bases and J lost 3, with 16 bases in between. CDR3 bases: TGTGCCAGCAGTGACCAACGGCGGGGGGACTATGGCTACACCTTC. Translation: CASSDQRRGDYGYTF.

This chain joins TRBV5-1 and TRBJ2-2; D is ambiguous. The CDR3 length is 16 residues. CDR1 and CDR2 from the germline V gene are SGHRS and YFSETQ. The germline V and J ends were trimmed by 0 bases and 0 bases, with 9 bases remaining between them. The CDR3 sequence is CASSLELRSNTGELFF. CDR3 sequence (DNA): TGCGCCAGCAGCTTGGAGCTGCGGTCGAACACCGGGGAGCTGTTTTTT.

In this sample, this clone turned up once. This chain connects TRBV5-1 to TRBJ2-5, with 8 bases identical to TRBD2. CDR1 and CDR2 (germline): SGHRS, YFSETQ. V was clipped by 0 bases and J by 4 bases; unmatched bases: 5. There are 15 residues in the CDR3. Here the CDR3 reads CASSLERGLGETQYF. For the CDR3, the DNA is TGCGCCAGCAGCTTGGAGCGGGGGCTCGGAGAGACCCAGTACTTC.

This rearrangement joins TRBV12-3 or TRBV12-4 to TRBJ2-7; 8 nucleotides align to TRBD1. This CDR3 region has 12 residues. The V and J ends lost 7 bases and 3 bases, in that order; junction bases with no gene match: 2. DNA of the CDR3: TGTGCCAGCACTGGACAGGGCTACGAGCAGTACGTC. It codes for CASTGQGYEQYV.

This clone has just a few counts. This rearrangement joins TRBV6-1 to TRBJ1-3; no clear D. Germline CDR1 is MNHNS and CDR2 is SASEGT. V was clipped by 7 bases and J by 0 bases, with 7 bases between them. The length of the CDR3 is 13 residues. DNA of the CDR3: TGTGCCAGCATTGGGAGCTCTGGAAACACCATATATTTT. Its protein is CASIGSSGNTIYF.

V is TRBV27 and J is TRBJ2-1, with TRBD1 matching over 11 bases. This CDR3 has 15 residues. Losses at the gene ends were 4 bases for V and 5 bases for J; bases not matched to a gene: 4. Germline V gives CDR1 MNHEY, CDR2 SMNVEV (reference sequence). The CDR3 nucleotides are TGTGCCAGCAGTTCGGACAGGGGGCGTCACAATGAGCAGTTCTTC. This gives the protein CASSSDRGRHNEQFF.

The rearrangement joins TRBV19 to TRBJ1-4, with a possible D match to TRBD1 (6 bases). Germline V gene sequence: CDR1 LNHDA, CDR2 SQIVND (reference sequence). V was cut by 5 bases and J by 4 bases, with 17 bases left in between. CDR3 length: 16 residues. In nucleotides, the CDR3 is TGTGCCAGTAGTGTCACGACAGGATCGCTTAATGAAAAACTGTTTTTT. Amino acids: CASSVTTGSLNEKLFF. The complete variable domain, with remaining parts taken from reference TRBV19 and TRBJ1-4, reads DGGITQSPKYLFRKEGQNVTLSCEQNLNHDAMYWYRQDPGQGLRLIYYSQIVNDFQKGDIAEGYSVSREKKESFPLTVTSAQKNPTAFYLCASSVTTGSLNEKLFFGSGTQLSVL.

The chain links TRBV6-1 to TRBJ1-5; TRBD1 agrees at 8 bases. The germline gives CDR1 MNHNS, CDR2 SASEGT. With 4 bases clipped from V and 5 bases from J, the junction kept 10 bases outside the gene matches. This CDR3 spans 16 amino acids. CDR3 DNA sequence: TGTGCCAGCAGTGCGGGCAGGGACAGGAGGGATCAGCCCCAGCATTTT. Its translation: CASSAGRDRRDQPQHF.

DNA of the CDR3: TGTGCCTGGAGCAGGGAGGGCAATCAGCCCCAGCATTTT. Residues: CAWSREGNQPQHF. V usage is TRBV30 and J usage is TRBJ1-5; TRBD1 is a possible D gene (5 bases). The V gene lost 3 bases and the J gene lost 2 bases, with 8 bases spanning the gap. The CDR3 is 13 residues long. CDR1 GTSNPN and CDR2 SVGIG come from the germline V gene (reference sequence).

The chain combines TRBV7-9 with TRBJ2-7; 10 bases line up with TRBD1. Germline V lookup: CDR1 SEHNR, CDR2 FQNEAQ (reference sequence). The CDR3 spans 15 residues. Germline trimming cut 1 base from V and 5 bases from J; bases unmatched to any gene: 5. The CDR3 loop reads CASSLGMDRGNEQYF. In DNA form, the CDR3 reads TGTGCCAGCAGCTTAGGGATGGACAGGGGGAACGAGCAGTACTTC.